Following are 27 T cell receptor beta chains from one sample sequenced in a study of tumor and adjacent non-tumor tissue in lung cancer (dated by TCRdb to about 2018). To prepare the library, multiplex PCR was applied. Instrument on record: Illumina HiSeq 2500. Following protocols modified from ARM-PCR, the researchers constructed TCRbeta libraries through three rounds of nested PCR with primers (Table S4). TCRdb passed the public sequencing reads through fastp at Q25 and MiXCR, retaining productive beta sequences. Rows with one shared CDR3 protein collapse into an entry with the most common genes and DNA. This sample is represented by over 100,000 distinct CDR3 sequences; roughly 73% of them were singletons. The ten largest clones represent about 40% of the sample. Bulk unsorted tissue served as the source for RNA extraction, and RNA quality was assessed using a NanoDrop ND-1000 and an Agilent 2100.

The sample consisted of lung tumor tissue. All receptors derive from a woman in her fifties or sixties with non-small cell lung cancer.

In this sample, this clonotype turned up a few times. The rearrangement joins TRBV29-1 to TRBJ2-3, with 7 bases that match TRBD2. From germline, CDR1 is SQVTM and CDR2 ANQGSEA. Trimming removed 6 bases from V and 0 bases from J; junction bases left unmatched: 9. The CDR3 length is 15 residues. The CDR3 DNA sequence: TGCAGCGTAGCCTTCCTAGCGGCTAGCACAGATACGCAGTATTTT. Encoded protein: CSVAFLAASTDTQYF.

Concerning this clonotype: As the CDR3 is not closed by the conserved phenylalanine or tryptophan, this likely results from a read error. The chain uses TRBV11-3 and TRBJ1-1; D is unclear. Germline CDR1 SGHNT, CDR2 YENEEA. The CDR3 has 18 residues. CDR3 loop: CASNLIGPPVRMNTEAFI. CDR3 sequence (DNA): TGTGCCAGCAACTTAATTGGGCCGCCGGTACGGATGAACACTGAAGCTTTCATT.

The chain recombines TRBV11-3 with TRBJ1-6, with a possible D match to TRBD1 (6 bases). V lost 10 bases and J lost 4, with 17 bases in between. This CDR3 has 15 amino acids. The V gene's germline CDR1 is SGHNT and CDR2 YENEEA. The CDR3: CAKSLEDRYNSPLHF. CDR3 in DNA: TGTGCCAAGAGCCTAGAGGACAGATATAATTCACCCCTCCACTTT.

In its sample, this clonotype was seen many times. CDR3 in DNA: TGCGCCAGCAGCCAAGATAGGAGGAGAGTCAGTGGCGTCACAGATACGCAGTATTTT. Encoded protein: CASSQDRRRVSGVTDTQYF. V and J are TRBV4-1 and TRBJ2-3; D is perhaps TRBD2 (5 bases). With 0 bases removed from V and 2 bases from J, the gap between germline ends came to 21 bases. CDR1 and CDR2 (germline): MGHRA, YSYEKL. The CDR3 totals 19 residues.

The chain joins TRBV11-3 to TRBJ2-5; D is unresolved. Trimming removed 6 bases at V and 3 bases at J, with 8 bases between. The germline V gene has CDR1 SGHNT and CDR2 YENEEA. There are 12 residues in the CDR3. The CDR3 is CASRMAKETQYF. The DNA of the CDR3 is TGTGCCAGCAGGATGGCTAAAGAGACCCAGTACTTC.

A remark on this clonotype: A junction boundary mismatches the germline segment, possibly from a read error. The V and J genes are TRBV11-2 and TRBJ2-7; D gene ambiguous. This CDR3 is built from 16 residues. Looked up from germline, CDR1 is SGHAT and CDR2 is FQNNGV. CDR3: CASSSTVSAGSYEQYF. CDR3 nucleotides: TGTGCCAGCAGCTCCACCGTAAGTGCAGGCTCCTATGAGCAGTACTTC.

There are a few counts of this clonotype. The rearrangement joins TRBV5-4 to TRBJ2-2; D is possibly TRBD1 (7 bases). This CDR3 comprises 16 residues. Trimming shortened V by 4 bases and J by 5 bases, and 18 bases separated the two germline ends. Germline-derived CDR1 and CDR2 are SGHNT and YYREEE (reference sequence). CDR3 sequence: CASSPGAGGRTGELFF. The CDR3 DNA reads as TGTGCCAGCAGCCCCGGGGCAGGGGGGAGGACCGGGGAGCTGTTTTTT.

This clonotype showed up just a few times. The chain joins TRBV7-2 to TRBJ2-1, with TRBD1 identical over 8 bases. The germline V gene encodes CDR1 SGHTA and CDR2 FQGNSA. The CDR3 extends over 15 amino acids. The V gene end was trimmed by 1 base and the J gene end by 7 bases; junction bases not matched to a gene: 6. The CDR3 reads CASSLGQGLTNEQFF. DNA of the CDR3: TGTGCCAGCAGCTTAGGACAGGGGTTAACAAATGAGCAGTTCTTC. Full variable domain (rest looked up from reference TRBV7-2 and TRBJ2-1): GAGVSQSPSNKVTEKGKDVELRCDPISGHTALYWYRQSLGQGLEFLIYFQGNSAPDKSGLPSDRFSAERTGGSVSTLTIQRTQQEDSAVYLCASSLGQGLTNEQFFGPGTRLTVL.

Comments on this clonotype: The CDR3 carries no conserved terminal phenylalanine or tryptophan, so it likely arises from a read error. V usage is TRBV4-3 and J usage is TRBJ2-5, with 8 bases lining up with TRBD1. CDR3 length equals 16 residues. V was pared by 2 bases and J by 4 bases, with 9 bases of the junction left unmatched. Germline V lookup: CDR1 LGHNA, CDR2 YSLEER. CDR3 bases: TGCGCCAGCAGCCAATTTTTCCAGGGGGCCGCAGAGACCCAGTACTTA. Its protein product is CASSQFFQGAAETQYL.

To note about this clonotype: Because the CDR3 is missing its conserved closing phenylalanine or tryptophan, this is likely a read error. The limits of the CDR3 on the DNA are not certain, so only TCRdb's listed CDR3 is given. V gene TRBV16 combines with J gene TRBJ2-1. The CDR3 contains 13 residues when both ends are counted. Germline V gene sequence: CDR1 KGHSY, CDR2 FQNENV. The CDR3 loop reads CASTTDLYNERFL.

This clonotype was seen ten or more times. This chain connects TRBV5-4 to TRBJ2-7; TRBD1 aligns across 10 bases. The V gene end was trimmed by 4 bases and the J gene end by 5 bases; junction bases not matched to a gene: 9. Germline CDR1 and CDR2: SGHNT and YYREEE (reference sequence). CDR3 size: 15 residues. CDR3 DNA sequence: TGTGCCAGCAGCCGTCCCGGGACAGGGGTTCACGAGCAGTACTTC. Translation: CASSRPGTGVHEQYF.

The CDR3 is CASSRGFSSTDTQYF. DNA of the CDR3: TGTGCCAGCAGCCGTGGATTTTCTAGCACAGATACGCAGTATTTT. The chain is built from TRBV5-6 and TRBJ2-3, with D unclear. Germline CDR1 SGHDT, CDR2 YYEEEE. Trimming shortened V by 4 bases and J by 0 bases, and 12 bases separated the two germline ends. The CDR3 loop spans 15 amino acids.

This clonotype came up a few times. The chain joins TRBV28 to TRBJ1-1; the D gene is possibly TRBD1 (6 bases). With 6 bases removed from V and 2 bases from J, the gap between germline ends came to 13 bases. CDR1 and CDR2 from the germline V gene are MDHEN and SYDVKM. This CDR3 has 14 residues. CDR3 bases: TGTGCCAGCAGCCCCGGACAGCTCAACACTGAAGCTTTCTTT. This sequence encodes CASSPGQLNTEAFF.

The rearrangement uses TRBV12-3 or TRBV12-4 and TRBJ2-7; D is perhaps TRBD2 (8 bases). CDR3 length: 14 amino acids. V was pared by 9 bases and J by 6 bases, with 21 bases between. DNA for the CDR3: TGTGCCAGTATACAGGGGACTAGGAGAATCGAGCAGTACTTC. It codes for CASIQGTRRIEQYF.

This clonotype turned up a few times. The CDR3 ends on some other residue instead of the conserved phenylalanine or tryptophan, so this is likely a read error. This sequence joins TRBV20-1 and TRBJ2-3; D not certain. Germline assignment: CDR1 DFQATT and CDR2 SNEGSKA (reference sequence). The V end was cut by 7 bases, the J end by 1 base, with 18 bases between. The CDR3 is 15 residues long. This chain's CDR3 is CSGSGQRGGTDTQYI. In nucleotides, the CDR3 is TGCAGTGGCAGTGGTCAGAGAGGCGGCACAGATACGCAGTATATT.

As regards this clonotype: Compared with germline, one end of the junction differs, possibly owing to a read error. The rearrangement joins TRBV6-2 or TRBV6-3 to TRBJ2-1; D is possibly TRBD2 (6 bases). CDR3 length: 14 residues. Germline lookup yields CDR1 MNHEY and CDR2 SVGEGT. The CDR3 sequence: CANSYSRGTSNLFF. The CDR3, as DNA: TGTGCCAACAGTTACTCGAGGGGAACTAGCAATTTGTTCTTC.

Of note for this clonotype: The junction shows a germline mismatch at one end, possibly a read error. The chain couples TRBV6-1 to TRBJ2-6; D not resolved. The CDR3 runs to 12 residues. CDR1 is MNHNS and CDR2 is SASEGT in the germline V gene. The DNA of the CDR3 is TGTGCCAGCCGGGTCGCGGCCAATGTCCTGACTTTC. It translates to CASRVAANVLTF.

This clonotype was picked up one time. One end of the junction fails to match germline, which may point to a read error. V and J are TRBV20-1 and TRBJ2-3; 10 bases are a match to TRBD2. This CDR3 spans 15 amino acids. The germline CDR1 and CDR2 sequences are DFQATT and SNEGSKA (reference sequence). The DNA for the CDR3 is TGCAATGCTATTTCTAGCGGGGGAAACACAGATACGCAATATTTT. Its translation: CNAISSGGNTDTQYF.

This chain connects TRBV5-6 to TRBJ1-5; TRBD1 might be the D (5 bases). V shed 4 bases and J shed 0 bases, with 11 bases lying between them. CDR3 length equals 15 residues. Looked up from germline, CDR1 is SGHDT and CDR2 is YYEEEE. The DNA of the CDR3 is TGTGCCAGCAGCCATGGGGCCTATAGCAATCAGCCCCAGCATTTT. Its translation: CASSHGAYSNQPQHF.

This clonotype was recorded a few times. V and J are TRBV14 and TRBJ2-1; 8 bases line up with TRBD1. The CDR3 runs 13 residues. Germline CDR1 SGHDN, CDR2 FVKESK. CDR3 nucleotide sequence: TGTGGTAGCAGCTCGGACAGGGATGGTGAGCAGTTCTTC. As protein: CGSSSDRDGEQFF.

A word on this clonotype: At one end the junction does not follow the germline gene, possibly because of a read error. The chain is built from TRBV6-2 or TRBV6-3 and TRBJ2-4, with D possibly being TRBD1 (5 bases). CDR1 is MNHEY and CDR2 is SVGEGT in the germline V gene. The CDR3 sequence is 17 residues long. This CDR3 reads CASSYAFSGIAKNIQYF. CDR3 nucleotide sequence: TGTGCCAGCAGTTACGCATTCTCAGGGATCGCCAAAAACATTCAGTATTTC.

Concerning this clonotype: As the CDR3 is not closed by the conserved phenylalanine or tryptophan, this likely results from a read error. This rearrangement joins TRBV5-4 to TRBJ1-1; D may be TRBD1 (5 bases). With 6 bases removed from V and 2 bases from J, the gap between germline ends came to 17 bases. The CDR3 spans 15 residues. Germline CDR1 SGHNT, CDR2 YYREEE (reference sequence). The CDR3 sequence is CASTTRMGGNTEAFL. For the CDR3, the DNA is TGTGCCAGCACAACCCGAATGGGGGGAAACACTGAAGCTTTCTTA.

In regard to this clonotype: A much bigger clone sits one base away, suggesting this may be a read error. The conserved phenylalanine or tryptophan normally closing the CDR3 is absent here, so this likely arose from a read error. V gene TRBV11-2 combines with J gene TRBJ1-5; D gene uncertain. The germline V gene encodes CDR1 SGHAT and CDR2 FQNNGV. With 3 bases removed from V and 7 bases from J, the gap between germline ends came to 10 bases. The length of the CDR3 is 13 residues. The CDR3 DNA reads TGTGCCAGCAGCTTGGATGGAGGCCAGCCCCAGCATCTT. Translation gives CASSLDGGQPQHL.

As for this clonotype: The junction and the germline gene differ at one end; a read error may be behind it. V and J are TRBV11-2 and TRBJ1-2; weak D call: TRBD1 (5 bases). The germline V gene has CDR1 SGHAT and CDR2 FQNNGV. This CDR3 comprises 13 residues. CDR3 residues: CASTLTGGYGYAF. In DNA form, the CDR3 reads TGTGCCAGCACCCTAACCGGGGGATATGGCTACGCCTTC.

Worth noting for this clonotype: Sequence at one end of the junction differs from germline and may be a read error. The V gene is TRBV28, the J gene TRBJ2-3; 10 bases line up with TRBD2. The CDR3 has 18 residues. In germline, CDR1 is MDHEN, CDR2 SYDVKM. The DNA of the CDR3 is TGTGCCGGCCATGCCTGGAGCGGGGGGGCCTTAGGCACAGATACGCAGTTTTTT. Translated, it gives CAGHAWSGGALGTDTQFF.

The chain carries TRBV7-2 and TRBJ1-5; 8 bases are a match to TRBD1. This CDR3 region has 14 residues. Germline V lookup: CDR1 SGHTA, CDR2 FQGNSA. V lost 7 bases, J lost 7 bases, and 9 bases stayed unmatched. The CDR3 nucleotides are TGTGCCAGCACCACAGACAGGGGAGGCCAGCCCCAGCATTTT. Amino acid sequence: CASTTDRGGQPQHF.

The gene calls are TRBV28 and TRBJ1-2, with D possibly TRBD1 on 6 matching bases. The V gene lost 8 bases and the J gene lost 2 bases, with 12 bases spanning the gap. This CDR3 region has 13 residues. Germline-derived CDR1 and CDR2 are MDHEN and SYDVKM. CDR3 protein: CASRQVDNYGYTF. The CDR3, as DNA: TGTGCCAGCCGACAGGTCGACAACTATGGCTACACCTTC.